The 24 T cell receptor beta chains given below trace back to one sample, sequenced in a study of cytomegalovirus exposure and HLA in healthy donors. Amplification used 60 Vbeta primers and 13 Jbeta primers. Clones were sequenced by immunoSEQ multiplex PCR, and TCRdb holds only the in-frame ones, with some missing. Here the sample spans about 130,000 clones, over 75% being singletons. The sample comprised PBMCs. These receptors originate from a boy younger than 18 in good health and CMV-seronegative.

This clone was found a few times. The CDR3 spells CASSLVPGGRDEQFF. CDR3 sequence (DNA): TGTGCCAGCAGCTTAGTTCCGGGAGGGAGGGATGAGCAGTTCTTC. The V and J genes are TRBV7-2 and TRBJ2-1; 8 bases match TRBD2. The CDR3 length is 15 residues. Looked up from germline, CDR1 is SGHTA and CDR2 is FQGNSA. V lost 1 base and J lost 8; bases outside the gene matches: 7.

This sequence joins TRBV29-1 and TRBJ2-7, with 7 nucleotides matching TRBD1. In germline, CDR1 is SQVTM, CDR2 ANQGSEA. The CDR3 spans 14 residues. After removal of 2 bases from V and 0 bases from J, the junction contained 4 bases not matched to a gene. The CDR3 coding sequence is TGCAGCGTTGAAATGACAGGGTCCTCCTACGAGCAGTACTTC. It is translated as CSVEMTGSSYEQYF.

This clone was picked up one time. This chain joins TRBV30 and TRBJ2-1; 11 bases map to TRBD2. CDR3 length: 20 amino acids. V trimming: 0 bases; J trimming: 0 bases; junction bases outside the gene matches: 13. Per the germline V gene, CDR1 is GTSNPN and CDR2 is SVGIG (reference sequence). In DNA form, the CDR3 reads TGTGCCTGGAGTGTCCGCCCCTCTAGCGGGAGGCCCTCCTCCTACAATGAGCAGTTCTTC. It is translated as CAWSVRPSSGRPSSYNEQFF.

V gene TRBV5-1 combines with J gene TRBJ2-5; D perhaps matches TRBD1 (5 bases). Trimming took 1 base from V and 5 from J, leaving 9 bases between them. CDR3 length: 13 residues. Germline V gene data show CDR1 as SGHRS and CDR2 as YFSETQ. The CDR3 DNA sequence: TGCGCCAGCAGCTTGCGGGCAGGGGAGACCCAGTACTTC. Its translation: CASSLRAGETQYF. Full variable domain (outside the CDR3, taken from reference TRBV5-1 and TRBJ2-5): KAGVTQTPRYLIKTRGQQVTLSCSPISGHRSVSWYQQTPGQGLQFLFEYFSETQRNKGNFPGRFSGRQFSNSRSEMNVSTLELGDSALYLCASSLRAGETQYFGPGTRLLVL.

This chain connects TRBV5-4 to TRBJ1-1, with unresolved D. Looked up from germline, CDR1 is SGHNT and CDR2 is YYREEE (reference sequence). The V end lost 0 bases, the J end lost 4 bases, and 10 bases lay between the germline ends. This CDR3 has 14 amino acids. The CDR3, as DNA: TGTGCCAGCAGCTTGGATTCGAGGTCCACTGAAGCTTTCTTT. Its translation: CASSLDSRSTEAFF.

The chain employs TRBV7-3 and TRBJ2-2; possibly TRBD2 for D (6 bases). Germline-derived CDR1 and CDR2 are SGHTA and FQGTGA. V was cut by 4 bases and J by 2 bases, with 20 bases left in between. The CDR3 spans 18 residues. CDR3 nucleotide sequence: TGTGCCAGCAGCTCAAAAAACCGGGACTCCCCTAACACCGGGGAGCTGTTTTTT. Its translation: CASSSKNRDSPNTGELFF.

This clone came up once. J is TRBJ2-7 and V is TRBV19; a weak D match, TRBD2 (6 bases). V was pared by 4 bases and J by 6 bases, with 16 bases between. The CDR3 spans 14 residues. Germline CDR1 and CDR2: LNHDA and SQIVND (reference sequence). CDR3 bases: TGTGCCAGTAGTAAACTGGGCGGACTACTCGAGCAGTACTTC. Translated, it gives CASSKLGGLLEQYF.

The rearrangement joins TRBV30 to TRBJ2-7; TRBD2 agrees at 7 bases. This CDR3 is 14 amino acids long. Germline assignment: CDR1 GTSNPN and CDR2 SVGIG (reference sequence). J gave up 7 bases and V 5 bases, and 14 bases lay outside the gene matches. The CDR3 reads CAWGLGLRAVEQYF. The CDR3 region has the DNA TGTGCCTGGGGACTAGGGTTGCGGGCGGTGGAGCAGTACTTC.

The chain links TRBV7-3 to TRBJ1-1; D ambiguous. This CDR3 is built from 17 residues. The V end lost 2 bases, the J end lost 3 bases, and 19 bases lay between the germline ends. The germline CDR1 and CDR2 sequences are SGHTA and FQGTGA. The CDR3 spells CASSLLFGEGADTEAFF. DNA of the CDR3: TGTGCCAGCAGCTTATTATTCGGCGAGGGTGCGGACACTGAAGCTTTCTTT.

The V gene is TRBV6-5, the J gene TRBJ1-1; a weak D match, TRBD1 (5 bases). Germline V gene sequence: CDR1 MNHEY, CDR2 SVGAGI. V was clipped by 6 bases and J by 1 base, with 15 bases between them. The CDR3 is 15 residues long. CDR3 nucleotides: TGTGCCAGCAGGACCTCAGGGCTACCGAACACTGAAGCTTTCTTT. Translating it yields CASRTSGLPNTEAFF.

The gene calls are TRBV7-9 and TRBJ2-1; 7 nucleotides align to TRBD1. Germline V gene sequence: CDR1 SEHNR, CDR2 FQNEAQ (reference sequence). The CDR3 totals 16 residues. V trimming: 1 base; J trimming: 0 bases; junction bases outside the gene matches: 3. CDR3 loop: CASSLGGQNSYNEQFF. The DNA of the CDR3 is TGTGCCAGCAGCTTAGGGGGACAGAACTCCTACAATGAGCAGTTCTTC. The full variable domain, rest sourced from reference TRBV7-9 and TRBJ2-1, is DTGVSQNPRHKITKRGQNVTFRCDPISEHNRLYWYRQTLGQGPEFLTYFQNEAQLEKSRLLSDRFSAERPKGSFSTLEIQRTEQGDSAMYLCASSLGGQNSYNEQFFGPGTRLTVL.

The sample holds a few counts of this clone. The chain couples TRBV5-1 to TRBJ1-4; D unresolved. The CDR3 runs 13 residues. CDR1 is SGHRS and CDR2 is YFSETQ in the germline V gene. The V gene lost 6 bases and the J gene lost 0 bases, with 6 bases spanning the gap. The DNA for the CDR3 is TGCGCCAGCACGAGGTCAACTAATGAAAAACTGTTTTTT. It codes for CASTRSTNEKLFF.

The chain is built from TRBV10-3 and TRBJ2-3, with D possibly matching TRBD1 (6 bases). Looked up from germline, CDR1 is ENHRY and CDR2 is SYGVKD. V lost 6 bases and J lost 3, with 13 bases in between. The CDR3 runs 14 residues. CDR3 protein: CAIRGGRKTDTQYF. CDR3 DNA: TGTGCCATCAGAGGGGGAAGGAAAACAGATACGCAGTATTTT.

The V call is TRBV7-3, the J call TRBJ2-2; a possible D gene is TRBD2 (6 bases). The CDR3 has 16 residues. The V gene lost 1 base and the J gene lost 2 bases, with 11 bases spanning the gap. CDR1 SGHTA and CDR2 FQGTGA come from the germline V gene. The CDR3 protein is CASSLIGGDNTGELFF. CDR3 sequence (DNA): TGTGCCAGCAGCTTAATCGGCGGGGACAACACCGGGGAGCTGTTTTTT.

This clone was seen a handful of times. V is TRBV6-1 and J is TRBJ1-6, with TRBD1 matching over 7 bases. The CDR3 length is 15 residues. V was clipped by 7 bases and J by 10 bases; unmatched bases: 13. Germline assignment: CDR1 MNHNS and CDR2 SASEGT. The DNA for the CDR3 is TGTGCCAGCATTCCGTTCGGAGGGGGCGGGTCACCCCTCCACTTT. Translating it yields CASIPFGGGGSPLHF.

J is TRBJ2-1 and V is TRBV7-8, with TRBD2 matching over 14 bases. The CDR3 length is 18 residues. From germline, CDR1 is SGHVS and CDR2 FQNEAQ. Germline trimming cut 4 bases from V and 0 bases from J; bases unmatched to any gene: 5. CDR3 protein: CASSSGLAGASSYNEQFF. As DNA, the CDR3 is TGTGCCAGCAGCTCGGGACTAGCGGGAGCCAGCTCCTACAATGAGCAGTTCTTC.

The chain couples TRBV11-2 to TRBJ2-5, with TRBD2 identical over 7 bases. Germline loops: CDR1 SGHAT, CDR2 FQNNGV. After removal of 5 bases from V and 7 bases from J, the junction contained 13 bases not matched to a gene. CDR3 size: 15 residues. CDR3 sequence reads: CASSPQGGGRVTQYF. The CDR3 nucleotides read TGTGCCAGCAGCCCCCAGGGCGGGGGTCGGGTGACCCAGTACTTC.

V usage is TRBV9 and J usage is TRBJ2-5; TRBD2 is a possible D gene (5 bases). Per germline, CDR1 SGDLS and CDR2 YYNGEE. This CDR3 comprises 15 residues. V was shortened by 0 bases and J by 2 bases, with 11 bases between the two germline ends. This chain's CDR3 is CASSVAGSSQETQYF. The DNA for the CDR3 is TGTGCCAGCAGCGTAGCGGGGAGCAGTCAAGAGACCCAGTACTTC.

The V gene is TRBV6-6, the J gene TRBJ2-7; 8 positions match TRBD2. This CDR3 spans 13 amino acids. Germline V gene data show CDR1 as MNHNY and CDR2 as SVGAGI (reference sequence). V dropped 5 bases and J dropped 3; count of bases not matched to a gene: 3. In DNA, the CDR3 is TGTGCCAGCAGTCGACGGGGGGGCTACGAGCAGTACTTC. Its translation: CASSRRGGYEQYF.

This clone was observed a handful of times. V gene TRBV6-1 combines with J gene TRBJ1-2, with D tentatively TRBD1 (6 bases). Looked up from germline, CDR1 is MNHNS and CDR2 is SASEGT. This CDR3 is 13 amino acids long. The germline V and J ends were trimmed by 3 bases and 8 bases, with 13 bases remaining between them. The CDR3 coding sequence is TGTGCCAGCAGTGACAGACAGGATCACGGCTACACCTTC. Encoded protein: CASSDRQDHGYTF.

The chain is built from TRBV19 and TRBJ2-1, with 12 bases fitting TRBD2. This CDR3 has 16 amino acids. Trimming took 4 bases from V and 4 from J; bases not matched to a gene: 5. Per the germline V gene, CDR1 is LNHDA and CDR2 is SQIVND (reference sequence). The CDR3 spells CASSRPSGGGYNEQFF. CDR3 DNA: TGTGCCAGTAGTAGGCCTAGCGGGGGGGGATACAATGAGCAGTTCTTC.

The chain joins TRBV7-9 to TRBJ2-2, with 11 positions matching TRBD2. J lost 0 bases, V lost 11 bases, and 11 bases had no gene match. Germline V lookup: CDR1 SEHNR, CDR2 FQNEAQ (reference sequence). CDR3 length: 17 amino acids. The CDR3 nucleotides are TGTGCCCTCAGGGCTAGCGGGAGGTTCGCGAACACCGGGGAGCTGTTTTTT. It is translated as CALRASGRFANTGELFF. Combining the CDR3 with reference TRBV7-9 and TRBJ2-2 gives the whole variable domain DTGVSQNPRHKITKRGQNVTFRCDPISEHNRLYWYRQTLGQGPEFLTYFQNEAQLEKSRLLSDRFSAERPKGSFSTLEIQRTEQGDSAMYLCALRASGRFANTGELFFGEGSRLTVL.

This clone appeared a single time. CDR3 in amino acids: CSVEREGHSSYEQYF. The CDR3 coding sequence is TGCAGCGTCGAGCGGGAGGGACACAGCTCCTACGAGCAGTACTTC. The chain has TRBV29-1 and TRBJ2-7, with 10 bases that match TRBD2. The CDR3 extends over 15 amino acids. The junction had 8 bases not matched to a gene; V was cut back by 6 bases and J by 0 bases. Germline V lookup: CDR1 SQVTM, CDR2 ANQGSEA.

A word on this clone: Other DNA sequences within the sample encode an identical CDR3. The chain links TRBV6-1 to TRBJ2-3; 10 nucleotides match TRBD2. Germline CDR1 is MNHNS and CDR2 is SASEGT. The CDR3 has 14 amino acids. V was clipped by 2 bases and J by 4 bases; unmatched bases: 0. As DNA, the CDR3 is TGTGCCAGCAGTGAACTAGCGGGGGCAGATACGCAGTATTTT. Amino acids: CASSELAGADTQYF.